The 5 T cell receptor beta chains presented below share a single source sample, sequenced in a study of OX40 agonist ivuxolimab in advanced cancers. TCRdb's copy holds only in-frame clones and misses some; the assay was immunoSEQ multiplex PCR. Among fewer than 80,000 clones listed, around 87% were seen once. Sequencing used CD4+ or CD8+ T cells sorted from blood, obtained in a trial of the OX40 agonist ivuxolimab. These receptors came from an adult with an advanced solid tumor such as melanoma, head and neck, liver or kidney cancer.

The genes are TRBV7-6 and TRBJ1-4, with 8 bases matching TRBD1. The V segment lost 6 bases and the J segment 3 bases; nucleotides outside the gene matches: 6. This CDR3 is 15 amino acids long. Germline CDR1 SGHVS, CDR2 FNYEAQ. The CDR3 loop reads CASSHSDRANEKLFF. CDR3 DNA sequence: TGTGCCAGCAGTCATTCGGACAGGGCTAATGAAAAACTGTTTTTT.

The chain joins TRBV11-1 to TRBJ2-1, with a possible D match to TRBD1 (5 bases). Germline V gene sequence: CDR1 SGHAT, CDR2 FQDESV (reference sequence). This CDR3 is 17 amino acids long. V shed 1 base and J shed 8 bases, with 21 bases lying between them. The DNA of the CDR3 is TGTGCCAGCAGCTTAGTGTCCAGTTGGGCAGGGAACCATGAGCAGTTCTTC. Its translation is CASSLVSSWAGNHEQFF.

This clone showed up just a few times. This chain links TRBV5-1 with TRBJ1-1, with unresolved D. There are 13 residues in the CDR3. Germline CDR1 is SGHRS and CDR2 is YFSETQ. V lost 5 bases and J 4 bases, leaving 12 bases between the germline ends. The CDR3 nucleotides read TGCGCCAGCAGGCTGGCCTTGAGCACTGAAGCTTTCTTT. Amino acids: CASRLALSTEAFF.

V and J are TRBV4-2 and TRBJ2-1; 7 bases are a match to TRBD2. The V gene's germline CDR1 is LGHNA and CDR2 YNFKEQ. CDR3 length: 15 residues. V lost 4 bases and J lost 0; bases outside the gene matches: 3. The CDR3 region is CASSRTSDSYNEQFF. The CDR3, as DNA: TGTGCCAGCAGCCGAACTAGCGACTCCTACAATGAGCAGTTCTTC.

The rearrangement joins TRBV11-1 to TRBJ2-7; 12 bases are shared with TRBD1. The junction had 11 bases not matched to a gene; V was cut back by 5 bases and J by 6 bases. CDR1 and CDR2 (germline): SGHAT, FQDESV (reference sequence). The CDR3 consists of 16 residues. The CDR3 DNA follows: TGTGCCAGCAGCCATTTGACCGGGACAGGGGGCTCCGAGCAGTACTTC. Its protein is CASSHLTGTGGSEQYF. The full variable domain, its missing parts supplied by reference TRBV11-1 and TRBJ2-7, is EAEVAQSPRYKITEKSQAVAFWCDPISGHATLYWYRQILGQGPELLVQFQDESVVDDSQLPKDRFSAERLKGVDSTLKIQPAELGDSAMYLCASSHLTGTGGSEQYFGPGTRLTVT.